Listed below are T cell receptor beta chains from one sample, sequenced in a study of blood T cell repertoires in COVID-19. The method was immunoSEQ multiplex PCR; TCRdb's version includes in-frame clones alone and lacks a portion of them. This table holds more than 150,000 clones, approximately 80% found once. Material: peripheral blood. These receptors came from an elderly woman with acute or convalescent COVID-19. The CDR3 runs from the conserved cysteine through the conserved F or W. A D gene is named only where the DNA matches it firmly. Only some rows state a clone size, as once, few, many or a class for expanded clones.

J | V | D | size | DNA | CDR3
TRBJ2-2 | TRBV18 | - | once | TGTGCCAGCTCGCCGGTCGGAGACAGCATTGCGAACACCGGGGAGCTGTTTTTT | CASSPVGDSIANTGELFF
TRBJ2-1 | TRBV18 | - | - | TGTGCCAGCTCACCACAAGGGGGTTTCTACAATGAGCAGTTCTTC | CASSPQGGFYNEQFF
TRBJ1-1 | TRBV30 | - | - | TGTGCCTGGAGTGTAGGGGTACCCGGGCCCGCTGAAGCTTTCTTT | CAWSVGVPGPAEAFF
TRBJ2-1 | TRBV9 | - | - | TGTGCCAGCAGCGCAGGGTGGGAATCCTACAATGAGCAGTTCTTC | CASSAGWESYNEQFF
TRBJ1-3 | TRBV30 | - | - | TGTGCCTGGACCGCAGGGTCTTCTGGAAACACCATATATTTT | CAWTAGSSGNTIYF
TRBJ2-3 | TRBV5-1 | TRBD1 | - | TGCGCCAGCAGCTCACAGGGGTTCACTACAGATACGCAGTATTTT | CASSSQGFTTDTQYF
TRBJ1-2 | TRBV28 | TRBD1 | - | TGTGCCAGCAGTCTTGGGGGGTTAGCGACAGGGGGCAGTTTTCCCTACACCTTC | CASSLGGLATGGSFPYTF
TRBJ1-3 | TRBV6-5 | - | - | TGTGCCAGCAGTTACAAAGCCACTGGAAACACCATATATTTT | CASSYKATGNTIYF
TRBJ2-7 | TRBV5-4 | TRBD1 | - | TGTGCCAGCAGCGCCCAGGGGGCAAGCTACGAGCAGTACTTC | CASSAQGASYEQYF
TRBJ2-5 | TRBV9 | TRBD2 | once | TGTGCCAGCAGCGTAAGCGGGAGGGGATCCGAGACCCAGTACTTC | CASSVSGRGSETQYF
TRBJ1-2 | TRBV12-3/TRBV12-4 | TRBD1 | - | TGTGCCAGCAGTTTGGGGACAGGAGGCTACACCTTC | CASSLGTGGYTF
TRBJ2-3 | TRBV15 | - | - | TGTGCCACCAGCAGAGATGGAGGACTACGGGGGGATACGCAGTATTTT | CATSRDGGLRGDTQYF
TRBJ2-7 | TRBV7-3 | - | - | TGTGCCAGCAGCTTAGGGGAGGCCTATTACGAGCAGTACTTC | CASSLGEAYYEQYF
TRBJ2-5 | TRBV4-2 | - | - | TGTGCCAGCAGCCCGACAGAAGGAGAGACCCAGTACTTC | CASSPTEGETQYF
TRBJ2-3 | TRBV7-8 | TRBD2 | - | TGTGCCAGCAGCTTTTTTCTAGCGGGGGATACGCAGTATTTT | CASSFFLAGDTQYF
TRBJ1-5 | TRBV7-2 | TRBD1 | - | TGTGCCAGCAGCGCGCGGGACAGGGGGATGGATCAGCCCCAGCATTTT | CASSARDRGMDQPQHF
TRBJ2-5 | TRBV14 | - | few | TGTGCCAGCAGCCGAACCGCAGGCCAAGAGACCCAGTACTTC | CASSRTAGQETQYF
TRBJ1-1 | TRBV19 | TRBD1 | - | TGTGCCAGTAGAGGGGGACAGGGGGCGAGTAACACTGAAGCTTTCTTT | CASRGGQGASNTEAFF
TRBJ1-6 | TRBV21-1 | - | - | TGTGCCAGCAGCAAAGAGGGGGCGACAGTTCCCCATTCTTCCCTGAATTTTAAATCACCCCTCCACTTT | CASSKEGATVPHSSLNFKSPLHF
TRBJ1-6 | TRBV2 | - | few | TGTGCCAGCACCCTGCAGGGAGGCAATTCACCCCTCCACTTT | CASTLQGGNSPLHF
TRBJ2-2 | TRBV11-3 | TRBD2 | few | TGTGCCTCCGGGACTAGGAACACCGGGGAGCTGTTTTTT | CASGTRNTGELFF
TRBJ1-1 | TRBV2 | TRBD1 | - | TGTGCCAGCATCCGGACAGGGGTTGACACTGAAGCTTTCTTT | CASIRTGVDTEAFF
TRBJ2-2 | TRBV7-3 | - | - | TGTGCCAGCAGCCCACACCCGAACACCGGGGAGCTGTTTTTT | CASSPHPNTGELFF
TRBJ1-2 | TRBV27 | - | few | TGTGCCAGCAGTTCTCAGAATCCGAACTATGGCTACACCTTC | CASSSQNPNYGYTF
TRBJ2-7 | TRBV3-1/TRBV3-2 | - | - | TGTGCCAGCAGCTTCTCAGGGGGGAGCTCCTACGAGCAGTACTTC | CASSFSGGSSYEQYF
TRBJ1-2 | TRBV5-6 | TRBD1 | - | TGTGCCAGCAGCCCTCAGGGGGCCGGTGGCTATGGCTACACCTTC | CASSPQGAGGYGYTF
TRBJ2-6 | TRBV5-6 | TRBD2 | - | TGTGCCAGCATCCCCGGGGGGGTGACGGCCGGCGCCAACGTCCTGACTTTC | CASIPGGVTAGANVLTF
TRBJ2-1 | TRBV9 | - | - | TGTGCCAGCAGCGTAGCCCTTAGCCCAGAACAGGGAAATGAGCAGTTCTTC | CASSVALSPEQGNEQFF
TRBJ1-2 | TRBV4-1 | TRBD1 | many | TGCGCCAGCAGCCGGTCAGGGGGTGGAGGCTACACCTTC | CASSRSGGGGYTF
TRBJ1-2 | TRBV19 | TRBD1 | - | TGTGCCAGTACGAGGGACAGGGGAAACTATGGCTACACCTTC | CASTRDRGNYGYTF
TRBJ2-4 | TRBV28 | TRBD1 | - | TGTGCCACCAGTTCCCGACAGGGCAAAAACATTCAGTACTTC | CATSSRQGKNIQYF
TRBJ2-5 | TRBV6-1 | TRBD1 | - | TGTGCCAGCAGTGAGACAGTCCCAGGGGGCCCACAAGGGGAGACCCAGTACTTC | CASSETVPGGPQGETQYF
TRBJ2-4 | TRBV10-1 | - | - | TGCGCCAGCAGTGGAGGGGCCAAAAACATTCAGTACTTC | CASSGGAKNIQYF
TRBJ1-6 | TRBV10-3 | - | - | TGTGCCATCAGTCAAGACGGGATTAATTCACCCCTCCACTTT | CAISQDGINSPLHF
TRBJ1-3 | TRBV30 | TRBD1 | - | TGTGCCTGGCTGGACAGGGCCACCATATATTTT | CAWLDRATIYF
TRBJ1-5 | TRBV6-5 | TRBD1 | - | TGTGCCAGCACTTGGGACAGTCAGCCCCAGCATTTT | CASTWDSQPQHF
TRBJ2-2 | TRBV4-1 | TRBD2 | - | TGCGCCAGCAGCCTAAGCGGACTAGCGGGGTCGAACACCGGGGAGCTGTTTTTT | CASSLSGLAGSNTGELFF
TRBJ1-6 | TRBV19 | TRBD1 | - | TGTGCCAGTAGTAACACCGGGACAGGGGGTTCACCCCTCCACTTT | CASSNTGTGGSPLHF
TRBJ1-5 | TRBV19 | - | - | TGTGCCTCCCAGGCGGGGATAAGCAATCAGCCCCAGCATTTT | CASQAGISNQPQHF
TRBJ1-4 | TRBV20-1 | - | - | TGCAGTGCTAGTTCCAGGGGAAACGAAAAACTGTTTTTT | CSASSRGNEKLFF
TRBJ1-1 | TRBV7-2 | TRBD1 | - | TGTGCCAGCAGCCCATGGACAGGAGCAGGGACTGAAGCTTTCTTT | CASSPWTGAGTEAFF
TRBJ1-3 | TRBV28 | - | - | TGTGCCAGTACGACAGCTCCTTGGGGCACCATATATTTT | CASTTAPWGTIYF
TRBJ1-4 | TRBV6-5 | - | - | TGTGCCAGCAGACCGGACGGGGGGACCGAAAAACTGTTTTTT | CASRPDGGTEKLFF
TRBJ1-1 | TRBV24-1 | - | - | TGTGCCACCAGTGATCCGGGCAGGGATGAAGCTTTCTTT | CATSDPGRDEAFF
TRBJ2-7 | TRBV6-5 | - | - | TGTGCCAGCACCCGAGGGGGAGTCTCCTACGAGCAGTACTTC | CASTRGGVSYEQYF
TRBJ2-2 | TRBV5-1 | TRBD1 | once | TGCGCCAGCACCCCTGACAGGGCGAACACCGGGGAGCTGTTTTTT | CASTPDRANTGELFF
TRBJ1-2 | TRBV9 | TRBD1 | few | TGTGCCAGCAGCCCCGGGACAGGGCACCTGCTAGAGGGCTATGGCTACACCTTC | CASSPGTGHLLEGYGYTF
TRBJ2-7 | TRBV7-2 | TRBD1 | - | TGTGCCAGCAGCAGGGACAGGGGCTCCTACGAGCAGTACTTC | CASSRDRGSYEQYF
TRBJ1-1 | TRBV28 | - | few | TGTGCCAGCAGTTTATTTTCCTTCCGCACTGAAGCTTTCTTT | CASSLFSFRTEAFF
TRBJ2-5 | TRBV5-1 | TRBD1 | few | TGCGCCAGCAGCTGGATGGGACAGCAACAAGAGACCCAGTACTTC | CASSWMGQQQETQYF
TRBJ1-6 | TRBV11-2 | TRBD1 | few | TGTGCCAGCAGCTTAATGAAGGGGACAGACTATAATTCACCCCTCCACTTT | CASSLMKGTDYNSPLHF
TRBJ1-4 | TRBV10-2 | - | - | TGCGCCAGCGGGGGGGCGCTAAATGAAAAACTGTTTTTT | CASGGALNEKLFF
TRBJ1-2 | TRBV5-1 | - | - | TGCGCCAGCAGCCGAGGCACCGGGGAAGATTACACCTTC | CASSRGTGEDYTF
TRBJ2-1 | TRBV11-3 | TRBD2 | - | TGTGCCAGCAGCTCCCAGCGGGGGTTCAATGAGCAGTTCTTC | CASSSQRGFNEQFF
TRBJ1-4 | TRBV2 | TRBD1 | - | TGTGCCAGCAGGGCACAGGGGTCAACTAATGAAAAACTGTTTTTT | CASRAQGSTNEKLFF
TRBJ2-6 | TRBV5-1 | - | - | TGCGCCAGCAGCACCGCCGGTCGGAGCTCTGGGGCCAACGTCCTGACTTTC | CASSTAGRSSGANVLTF
TRBJ2-7 | TRBV7-9 | TRBD2 | - | TGTGCCAGCAGCTCCCTAGCGGGAGGGCGTAGGAACTACGAGCAGTACTTC | CASSSLAGGRRNYEQYF
TRBJ1-6 | TRBV20-1 | - | few | TGCAGTGCTAGGGACAACGGGCCCCTCCACTTT | CSARDNGPLHF
TRBJ2-5 | TRBV6-2/TRBV6-3 | - | - | TGTGCCAGCAGTTCGGGTCGGCGGCCCGGGGAGACCCAGTACTTC | CASSSGRRPGETQYF